Listed below are T cell receptor beta chains from one sample, sequenced in a study of blood T cell repertoires in COVID-19. Sequenced by immunoSEQ multiplex PCR; TCRdb stores in-frame clones only, minus some. Among roughly 60,000 clones listed, about 90% were seen once. The specimen was peripheral blood. These receptors all stem from a man aged 55 to 70 with active COVID-19. The CDR3 runs from the conserved cysteine through the conserved F or W. A D gene is named only where the DNA matches it firmly. A row's size may be missing; if present it is once, few, many or a size class.

J gene	D gene	clone size	V gene	CDR3 protein	CDR3 DNA
TRBJ2-1	TRBD1	.	TRBV6-5	CASSPTTGNEQFF	TGTGCCAGCAGTCCTACGACAGGGAATGAGCAGTTCTTC
TRBJ2-3	TRBD2	.	TRBV4-2	CASSQVLAGDTDTQYF	TGTGCCAGCAGCCAGGTACTAGCGGGAGACACAGATACGCAGTATTTT
TRBJ1-2	.	.	TRBV6-5	CASSYQGGASGYTF	TGTGCCAGCAGTTACCAGGGCGGCGCGAGCGGCTACACCTTC
TRBJ2-7	TRBD2	.	TRBV13	CASSFVGLAGNEQYF	TGTGCCAGCAGCTTTGTGGGACTAGCGGGAAACGAGCAGTACTTC
TRBJ2-3	TRBD2	.	TRBV5-1	CASSLGAGEREGRTDTQYF	TGCGCCAGCAGCTTGGGGGCTGGGGAGCGGGAGGGTCGCACAGATACGCAGTATTTT
TRBJ2-1	TRBD2	.	TRBV27	CASSLVAGGVEQFF	TGTGCCAGCAGTTTAGTGGCGGGAGGTGTTGAGCAGTTCTTC
TRBJ2-7	.	once	TRBV30	CAWSVQGFSYEQYF	TGTGCCTGGAGCGTCCAGGGATTCTCCTACGAGCAGTACTTC
TRBJ2-1	TRBD1	.	TRBV11-2	CASSGTGLNEQFF	TGTGCCAGCAGCGGGACAGGGTTGAATGAGCAGTTCTTC
TRBJ2-7	TRBD2	.	TRBV7-6	CASSHRGASGAEQYF	TGTGCCAGCAGCCATAGGGGGGCTAGCGGGGCCGAGCAGTACTTC
TRBJ1-4	.	.	TRBV15	CATSREGGNEKLFF	TGTGCCACCAGCAGAGAGGGGGGGAATGAAAAACTGTTTTTT
TRBJ2-7	.	.	TRBV10-3	CAINGQTSYEQYF	TGTGCCATCAACGGACAGACGTCCTACGAGCAGTACTTC
TRBJ2-7	.	.	TRBV5-1	CASSLGSGANYEQYF	TGCGCCAGCAGCTTGGGCTCCGGAGCGAATTACGAGCAGTACTTC
TRBJ2-5	.	.	TRBV27	CASSRGSQETQYF	TGTGCCAGCAGTAGAGGGTCCCAAGAGACCCAGTACTTC
TRBJ2-5	.	.	TRBV30	CAWRIREETQYF	TGTGCCTGGAGGATCCGGGAAGAGACCCAGTACTTC
TRBJ1-6	.	.	TRBV23-1	CASTRPNDADSPLHF	TGCGCCAGCACCCGACCGAACGATGCGGATTCACCCCTCCACTTT
TRBJ1-1	.	.	TRBV5-1	CASTGAGSHTEAFF	TGCGCCAGCACTGGTGCGGGCTCCCACACTGAAGCTTTCTTT
TRBJ2-7	.	.	TRBV10-3	CAISPEGRTYEQYF	TGTGCCATCAGCCCTGAGGGTCGGACCTACGAGCAGTACTTC
TRBJ1-1	.	.	TRBV14	CASSQEGGSEAFF	TGTGCCAGCAGCCAAGAGGGGGGGTCTGAAGCTTTCTTT
TRBJ2-7	TRBD2	.	TRBV11-1	CASSLAGVGNEQYF	TGTGCCAGCAGTCTAGCGGGAGTAGGGAACGAGCAGTACTTC
TRBJ2-6	.	few	TRBV5-1	CASSLWGPASGANVLTF	TGCGCCAGCAGCTTGTGGGGCCCAGCCTCTGGGGCCAACGTCCTGACTTTC
TRBJ1-2	.	.	TRBV6-6	CASSYSEGADYGYTF	TGTGCCAGCAGTTACTCGGAGGGCGCAGACTATGGCTACACCTTC
TRBJ2-7	.	.	TRBV4-1	CASSQDRRRNEQYF	TGCGCCAGCAGCCAAGATCGGAGAAGGAACGAGCAGTACTTC
TRBJ1-3	.	once	TRBV30	CAWSRDSGNTIYF	TGTGCCTGGAGTCGGGACTCTGGAAACACCATATATTTT
TRBJ2-1	.	few	TRBV12-3/TRBV12-4	CASSASRPEQFF	TGTGCCAGCAGTGCGAGCCGCCCAGAGCAGTTCTTC
TRBJ2-1	.	.	TRBV2	CASSEDRDLPNEQFF	TGTGCCAGCAGTGAAGATAGGGACTTACCTAATGAGCAGTTCTTC
TRBJ2-3	.	.	TRBV7-3	CASSFTGTSTDTQYF	TGTGCCAGCAGCTTTACCGGGACTAGCACAGATACGCAGTATTTT
TRBJ2-2	.	.	TRBV14	CASSLGARTGELFF	TGTGCCAGCAGCCTTGGGGCCCGCACCGGGGAGCTGTTTTTT
TRBJ2-1	.	.	TRBV6-5	CASSQGYNEQFF	TGTGCCAGCAGTCAGGGGTACAATGAGCAGTTCTTC
TRBJ1-3	TRBD1	.	TRBV18	CASSPDRGSGNTIYF	TGTGCCAGCTCACCAGACAGGGGCAGTGGAAACACCATATATTTT
TRBJ2-1	TRBD2	.	TRBV6-1	CASSEAPSGSLSSYNEQFF	TGTGCCAGCAGTGAAGCGCCCAGCGGGAGCCTGAGCTCCTACAATGAGCAGTTCTTC
TRBJ1-4	.	.	TRBV7-9	CASSPQGMGEKLFF	TGTGCCAGCAGCCCTCAGGGTATGGGTGAAAAACTGTTTTTT
TRBJ2-7	.	.	TRBV7-9	CASSLTENYEQYF	TGTGCCAGCAGCCTGACAGAAAACTACGAGCAGTACTTC
TRBJ2-3	.	once	TRBV21-1	CASRLRGIAGRVGDTQYF	TGTGCCAGCAGACTAAGGGGCATAGCGGGAAGGGTAGGAGATACGCAGTATTTT
TRBJ1-2	.	once	TRBV10-3	CAISESAANYGYTF	TGTGCCATCAGTGAGTCGGCGGCTAACTATGGCTACACCTTC
TRBJ2-1	TRBD1	.	TRBV27	CASSDRDRDYNEQFF	TGTGCCAGCAGTGACCGGGACAGGGACTACAATGAGCAGTTCTTC
TRBJ2-1	.	.	TRBV18	CASSLEQGSSNEQFF	TGTGCCAGCTCACTCGAACAGGGTTCGTCAAATGAGCAGTTCTTC
TRBJ2-1	TRBD2	.	TRBV28	CASRKPGLAGNEQFF	TGTGCCAGCAGAAAACCGGGACTAGCGGGGAATGAGCAGTTCTTC
TRBJ1-1	.	.	TRBV9	CASSPRQVNTEAFF	TGTGCCAGCAGCCCCAGACAGGTGAACACTGAAGCTTTCTTT
TRBJ2-7	TRBD2	.	TRBV10-3	CAISGLAGYEQYF	TGTGCCATCAGTGGACTAGCGGGTTACGAGCAGTACTTC
TRBJ2-3	.	.	TRBV21-1	CASSKAGRGAEPTLNTDTQYF	TGTGCCAGCAGCAAAGCGGGCAGGGGAGCAGAACCAACATTAAACACAGATACGCAGTATTTT
TRBJ2-2	TRBD1	few	TRBV11-2	CASSSGTGGAWLFF	TGTGCCAGCAGCTCCGGGACAGGGGGCGCATGGCTGTTTTTT
TRBJ1-1	.	once	TRBV4-1	CASSQRNTEAFF	TGCGCCAGCAGCCAGAGGAACACTGAAGCTTTCTTT
TRBJ2-1	TRBD1	.	TRBV6-6	CASSRQGTHNEQFF	TGTGCCAGCAGCAGACAGGGGACTCACAATGAGCAGTTCTTC
TRBJ2-1	TRBD2	.	TRBV6-1	CASSDPSGGKYNEQFF	TGTGCCAGCAGTGATCCTAGCGGGGGGAAATACAATGAGCAGTTCTTC
TRBJ2-7	.	.	TRBV2	CASSEATGRIGYF	TGTGCCAGCAGTGAAGCCACAGGGCGTATTGGGTACTTC
TRBJ2-7	.	.	TRBV5-1	CASSLASSYEQYF	TGCGCCAGCAGCTTGGCGAGCTCCTACGAGCAGTACTTC
TRBJ2-5	TRBD2	.	TRBV4-1	CASSSSGGDQETQYF	TGCGCCAGCAGCAGTAGCGGGGGGGACCAAGAGACCCAGTACTTC
TRBJ2-5	TRBD2	.	TRBV7-9	CASRIAGGGIETQYF	TGTGCCAGCAGGATAGCGGGAGGCGGAATAGAGACCCAGTACTTC
TRBJ2-1	TRBD2	.	TRBV10-3	CAIGGLAGDNEQFF	TGTGCCATCGGAGGACTAGCGGGGGATAATGAGCAGTTCTTC
TRBJ2-1	TRBD1	.	TRBV5-1	CASSQGQPYNEQFF	TGCGCCAGCAGCCAGGGACAGCCCTACAATGAGCAGTTCTTC
TRBJ2-3	.	.	TRBV7-3	CASSPTPGHTDTQYF	TGTGCCAGCAGCCCAACTCCTGGGCACACAGATACGCAGTATTTT
TRBJ2-5	.	.	TRBV27	CASSRLAQREETQYF	TGTGCCAGCAGTCGGTTAGCGCAGAGGGAAGAGACCCAGTACTTC
TRBJ2-5	.	.	TRBV27	CASSAWTGVSETQYF	TGTGCCAGCAGTGCCTGGACGGGGGTTTCGGAGACCCAGTACTTC
TRBJ2-7	TRBD1	.	TRBV19	CASSSGQGGYEQYF	TGTGCCAGTAGTTCGGGACAGGGCGGCTACGAGCAGTACTTC
TRBJ2-7	.	.	TRBV29-1	CSVDGGAHYEQYF	TGCAGCGTTGATGGGGGGGCCCACTACGAGCAGTACTTC
TRBJ2-7	.	.	TRBV21-1	CASSKTGTRTYEQYF	TGTGCCAGCAGCAAAACCGGGACTAGAACCTACGAGCAGTACTTC
TRBJ2-7	TRBD2	.	TRBV5-6	CASSAGPSGDYEQYF	TGTGCCAGCAGCGCCGGCCCTAGCGGGGACTACGAGCAGTACTTC
TRBJ2-3	.	.	TRBV6-1	CASSEGHRGRVFTDTQYF	TGTGCCAGCAGTGAGGGACATCGGGGGAGGGTCTTTACAGATACGCAGTATTTT
TRBJ1-1	TRBD1	.	TRBV7-2	CASSRQGLGGAFF	TGTGCCAGCAGCCGACAGGGGTTAGGCGGGGCTTTCTTT
TRBJ2-1	TRBD2	.	TRBV19	CASSIVGGSGEQFF	TGTGCCAGTAGTATAGTGGGCGGGAGTGGTGAGCAGTTCTTC